The 8 T cell receptor beta chains given below trace back to one sample, sequenced in a study of cytomegalovirus exposure and HLA in healthy donors. Some clones are missing from TCRdb's copy, which holds only in-frame ones; the method was immunoSEQ multiplex PCR. This table has some 250,000 clones, roughly 90% appearing once. Sequenced: PBMCs. These receptors were collected from a woman younger than 35 in good health and CMV-seronegative.

J is TRBJ2-3 and V is TRBV20-1; D might be TRBD1 (5 bases). This CDR3 contains 11 residues. The V end lost 6 bases, the J end lost 3 bases, and 7 bases lay between the germline ends. Germline loops: CDR1 DFQATT, CDR2 SNEGSKA (reference sequence). CDR3 sequence reads: CSAQATDTQYF. The CDR3 DNA sequence: TGCAGTGCACAGGCTACAGATACGCAGTATTTT.

The chain couples TRBV28 to TRBJ1-2; 8 positions agree with TRBD1. Germline values: CDR1 MDHEN, CDR2 SYDVKM. CDR3 length equals 14 residues. J lost 4 bases, V lost 8 bases, and 9 bases had no gene match. The CDR3 DNA reads TGTGCCAGCTCGAGGCCCGGACAGGGCTATGGCTACACCTTC. The encoded protein is CASSRPGQGYGYTF.

The chain is built from TRBV28 and TRBJ2-3, with D unclear. The germline CDR1 and CDR2 sequences are MDHEN and SYDVKM. This CDR3 contains 11 residues. Trimming removed 6 bases at V and 3 bases at J, with 4 bases between. CDR3 protein: CASRQTDTQYF. CDR3 nucleotide sequence: TGTGCCAGCAGGCAGACAGATACGCAGTATTTT.

This clone was found once. V usage is TRBV10-3 and J usage is TRBJ2-2; TRBD2 matches at 10 bases. The trim removed 5 bases at V and 0 bases at J, leaving 0 bases unmatched. The CDR3 spans 15 residues. Germline values: CDR1 ENHRY, CDR2 SYGVKD. The CDR3 sequence is CAISSGGANTGELFF. CDR3 DNA sequence: TGTGCCATCAGTAGCGGGGGGGCGAACACCGGGGAGCTGTTTTTT.

The rearrangement links TRBV4-1 to TRBJ2-5; D is unresolved. The germline gives CDR1 MGHRA, CDR2 YSYEKL. The CDR3 loop spans 13 amino acids. V lost 2 bases to trimming and J lost 5 bases, with 9 bases between them. Here the CDR3 reads CASSQYPRETQYF. DNA for the CDR3: TGCGCCAGCAGCCAATATCCGAGGGAGACCCAGTACTTC.

The rearrangement links TRBV27 to TRBJ2-1, with D tentatively TRBD2 (6 bases). Trimming shortened V by 11 bases and J by 0 bases, and 14 bases separated the two germline ends. Germline CDR1 and CDR2: MNHEY and SMNVEV (reference sequence). This CDR3 has 14 residues. The CDR3 sequence is CAVMAGSSYNEQFF. CDR3 nucleotide sequence: TGTGCCGTCATGGCGGGAAGCTCCTACAATGAGCAGTTCTTC.

The chain joins TRBV10-2 to TRBJ2-1, with 12 bases identical to TRBD2. There are 16 residues in the CDR3. Germline CDR1 reads WSHSY; CDR2 reads SAAADI. J was trimmed by 14 bases and V by 3 bases; bases with no gene match: 14. CDR3 nucleotides: TGCGCCAGCAGTGATAGTGGGCTAGCGGGGGGGCGTTTGGAGTTCTTC. The encoded protein is CASSDSGLAGGRLEFF.

This clone was recorded once. V gene TRBV6-5 combines with J gene TRBJ2-7; D may be TRBD2 (6 bases). CDR3 length: 16 residues. Germline values: CDR1 MNHEY, CDR2 SVGAGI. Trimming stripped 0 bases from V and 3 bases from J, with 15 bases between. The CDR3 spells CASSYSPGEGFYEQYF. The CDR3, as DNA: TGTGCCAGCAGTTACTCCCCGGGAGAAGGATTCTACGAGCAGTACTTC.